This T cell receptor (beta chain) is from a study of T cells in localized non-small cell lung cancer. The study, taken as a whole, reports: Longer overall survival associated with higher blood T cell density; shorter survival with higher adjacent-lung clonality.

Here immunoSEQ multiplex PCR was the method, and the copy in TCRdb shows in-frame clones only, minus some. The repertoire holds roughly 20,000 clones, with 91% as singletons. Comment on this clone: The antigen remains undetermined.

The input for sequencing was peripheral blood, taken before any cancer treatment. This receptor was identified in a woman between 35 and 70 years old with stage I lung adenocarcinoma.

CDR3 nucleotides: TGTGCCAGCAGCCAAGACGGGACTAGCGGGGCCTACAATGAGCAGTTCTTC. It is translated as CASSQDGTSGAYNEQFF. The J gene is TRBJ2-1, the V gene TRBV4-2; 13 nucleotides agree with TRBD2. Germline V gives CDR1 LGHNA, CDR2 YNFKEQ. With V trimmed by 0 bases and J by 2 bases, 1 base remained unmatched. The CDR3 spans 17 residues.